This entry concerns a single T cell receptor (beta chain). This record belongs to a study of technical replicates of blood from a few donors. Sequencing was performed with immunoSEQ multiplex PCR; in TCRdb, only in-frame clones are kept and a portion is missing. This sample yields under 90,000 clones, of which 90% to 97% are seen a single time; around 0.2% belongs to the top ten. From germline, CDR1 is SNHLY and CDR2 FYNNEI. V was clipped by 6 bases and J by 8 bases, with 28 bases between them. The CDR3 covers 17 residues. The receptor was isolated from a human donor in good health. The rearrangement uses TRBV2 and TRBJ1-2; D unresolved. Sequencing was performed on T cells isolated from PBMCs. The CDR3 DNA reads as TGTGCCAGCAGAGAACCCTCACCCAGGAACCCGGCCGGCGGCTACACCTTC. Protein: CASREPSPRNPAGGYTF. Filled out from reference TRBV2 and TRBJ1-2, the complete variable domain reads EPEVTQTPSHQVTQMGQEVILRCVPISNHLYFYWYRQILGQKVEFLVSFYNNEISEKSEIFDDQFSVERPDGSNFTLKIRSTKLEDSAMYFCASREPSPRNPAGGYTFGSGTRLTVV.